This is a list of T cell receptor beta chains from one sample in a study of T cell changes during pregnancy in multiple sclerosis. Assay used: immunoSEQ multiplex PCR; TCRdb lists only in-frame clones, some missing. The sample records some 110,000 clones, about 94% being singletons. The sample here was peripheral blood, taken in the third trimester of pregnancy. The receptors here all came from a female donor with multiple sclerosis, enrolled in a pregnancy study. The CDR3 runs from the conserved cysteine through the conserved F or W. D genes are given only for firm matches. Clone size, where shown, is once, few, many, or a class for clones that have expanded.

>NA|TRBV2|TRBD1|TRBJ1-2
CASSLRQGAGGYTF
TGTGCCAGCAGCCTAAGACAGGGGGCAGGTGGCTACACCTTC
>NA|TRBV5-8|NA|TRBJ1-4
CASSLVRGMRANEKLFF
TGTGCCAGCAGCTTGGTCCGGGGAATGAGAGCTAATGAAAAACTGTTTTTT
>NA|TRBV5-1|TRBD2|TRBJ2-3
CASSGRGGSSTDTQYF
TGCGCCAGCAGCGGGCGGGGGGGGTCGAGCACAGATACGCAGTATTTT
>NA|TRBV7-3|TRBD1|TRBJ1-6
CASSLRTGRAHF
TGTGCCAGCAGCCTCAGGACAGGAAGGGCCCACTTT
>NA|TRBV5-1|TRBD1|TRBJ2-5
CASSSLTTGQETQYF
TGCGCCAGCAGCTCTCTTACGACAGGGCAAGAGACCCAGTACTTC
>NA|TRBV16|NA|TRBJ1-1
CASSQSGQENPAFF
TGTGCCAGCAGCCAATCGGGGCAGGAGAACCCAGCTTTCTTT
>NA|TRBV2|TRBD1|TRBJ2-3
CASSIGTGRTDTQYF
TGTGCCAGCAGCATCGGGACAGGAAGAACAGATACGCAGTATTTT
>NA|TRBV4-2|TRBD1|TRBJ1-5
CASSHTPGTGTLQPQHF
TGTGCCAGCAGCCACACCCCCGGGACAGGGACCCTTCAGCCCCAGCATTTT
>NA|TRBV10-3|TRBD2|TRBJ2-7
CAVSSGLAYSYEQYF
TGTGCCGTGTCCTCGGGACTAGCGTATTCCTACGAGCAGTACTTC
>NA|TRBV30|NA|TRBJ2-1
CAWKTRTTSSYNEQFF
TGTGCCTGGAAGACCCGGACTACTAGCTCCTACAATGAGCAGTTCTTC
>NA|TRBV19|NA|TRBJ2-7
CASRKTGTYEQYF
TGTGCCAGTAGGAAGACAGGAACCTACGAGCAGTACTTC
>NA|TRBV10-1|NA|TRBJ2-6
CASSPRGSGANVLTF
TGCGCCAGCAGTCCCAGGGGATCTGGGGCCAACGTCCTGACTTTC
>NA|TRBV30|TRBD2|TRBJ2-3
CAWSVQRGGLDTQYF
TGTGCCTGGAGTGTCCAGCGGGGGGGCCTGGATACGCAGTATTTT
>NA|TRBV2|NA|TRBJ2-1
CASSEARAGEQFF
TGTGCCAGCAGTGAAGCAAGGGCGGGTGAGCAGTTCTTC
>NA|TRBV6-1|NA|TRBJ2-7
CASSEARSFSYEQYF
TGTGCCAGCAGTGAAGCGAGGTCGTTCTCCTACGAGCAGTACTTC
>once|TRBV6-5|NA|TRBJ2-4
CASSPRQAKNIQYF
TGTGCCAGCAGTCCCCGCCAGGCCAAAAACATTCAGTACTTC
>NA|TRBV4-2|TRBD2|TRBJ2-3
CASSQDTSGGAGGSDTQYF
TGTGCCAGCAGCCAAGATACTAGCGGGGGGGCCGGCGGGTCAGATACGCAGTATTTT
>few|TRBV30|NA|TRBJ1-1
CAWSVRHLNTEAFF
TGTGCCTGGAGTGTACGACACCTGAACACTGAAGCTTTCTTT
>NA|TRBV6-5|TRBD1|TRBJ2-7
CASSYSRGPGGYEQYF
TGTGCCAGCAGTTACTCGAGGGGGCCAGGGGGCTACGAGCAGTACTTC
>NA|TRBV6-5|NA|TRBJ1-5
CASSYSGRGGNQPQHF
TGTGCCAGCAGTTACTCGGGCAGGGGAGGCAATCAGCCCCAGCATTTT
>NA|TRBV6-1|NA|TRBJ2-3
CASSDEGASTDTQYF
TGTGCCAGCAGTGACGAGGGCGCGAGCACAGATACGCAGTATTTT
>NA|TRBV19|NA|TRBJ1-6
CASSIETGRNSPLHF
TGTGCCAGTAGTATAGAAACAGGCCGTAATTCACCCCTCCACTTT
>NA|TRBV2|TRBD1|TRBJ1-1
CASSEAPGTGFTEAFF
TGTGCCAGCAGTGAAGCCCCCGGGACAGGGTTTACTGAAGCTTTCTTT
>NA|TRBV19|TRBD1|TRBJ2-7
CASSPRDSYEQYF
TGTGCCAGTAGTCCCCGGGACAGCTACGAGCAGTACTTC
>NA|TRBV5-5|NA|TRBJ1-2
CASSLVEANYGYTF
TGTGCCAGCAGCTTGGTGGAGGCTAACTATGGCTACACCTTC
>NA|TRBV5-6|NA|TRBJ2-7
CASSTGHPPYEQYF
TGTGCCAGCAGCACGGGACACCCACCCTACGAGCAGTACTTC
>NA|TRBV30|TRBD1|TRBJ2-7
CASTGTGTYEQYF
TGTGCCTCCACCGGGACAGGGACCTACGAGCAGTACTTC
>NA|TRBV20-1|NA|TRBJ2-7
CSATDRYEQYF
TGCAGTGCTACGGACAGATACGAGCAGTACTTC
>once|TRBV28|TRBD1|TRBJ1-2
CASSFTGTGNSFGF
TGTGCCAGCAGTTTTACCGGGACAGGGAATTCTTTCGGCTTC
>NA|TRBV27|NA|TRBJ2-7
CASSLRFTYEQYF
TGTGCCAGCAGTTTACGGTTTACCTACGAGCAGTACTTC
>NA|TRBV19|NA|TRBJ2-7
CASSTQGEFYEQYF
TGTGCCAGTAGTACACAGGGAGAATTCTACGAGCAGTACTTC